This is a list of T cell receptor beta chains from one sample in a study of blood T cell repertoires in COVID-19. Profiling relied on immunoSEQ multiplex PCR, and the TCRdb table lists in-frame clones only, not all of them. The sample consists of approximately 300,000 clones, 85% to 90% of them appearing once. Sequenced sample: PBMCs or T cells enriched from blood (not recorded which). The receptor set was obtained from a woman aged 18-29 years who had recovered from COVID-19. Both conserved end residues are trimmed from each CDR3.

j_gene | v_gene | CDR3aa
TRBJ2-7 | TRBV6-5 | ASSIGAPTPYEQY
TRBJ2-3 | TRBV2 | ASTLSTDTQY
TRBJ1-6 | TRBV10-3 | AISLGIDNSPLH
TRBJ1-1 | TRBV12-5 | ASGLDRGLGVNTEAF
TRBJ1-1 | TRBV4-1 | ASSPSPRDRGRRPAAF
TRBJ2-5 | TRBV21-1 | ASSNRTSQETQY
TRBJ2-7 | TRBV12-5 | ASGFTASWRPYEQY
TRBJ1-6 | TRBV12-5 | ASGPTSNNSPLH
TRBJ2-3 | TRBV2 | ASSARLLDTQY
TRBJ2-5 | TRBV11-2 | ASSPRTGVETQY
TRBJ1-2 | TRBV30 | AWWPGRGAGDYGYT
TRBJ2-7 | TRBV27 | ASSPRGGVGDEQY